The 30 T cell receptor beta chains below all came from one sample that was sequenced in a study of identical twins. Each CDR3 protein is one row after TCRdb ran MiXCR on the 5' RACE reads. Of roughly 770,000 distinct CDR3 sequences listed, about 20% are singletons. Another study also made use of these data, one on T cells expressing NK-cell markers.

The sequencing sample was made of PBMCs. The source is a woman aged 18-35 years in good health.

The CDR3 DNA reads as TGTGCCACCAGCAGAGATTTGCGGGTAGGGCAGACCCAGTACTTC. This encodes CATSRDLRVGQTQYF. The chain joins TRBV15 to TRBJ2-5, with a tentative D call TRBD2 (5 bases). Deletions cut 0 bases from V and 6 bases from J, with 14 bases between. CDR1 LNHNV and CDR2 YYDKDF come from the germline V gene (reference sequence). This CDR3 is 15 amino acids long.

A few counts support this clonotype. This chain links TRBV5-1 with TRBJ2-7, with a possible D match to TRBD2 (5 bases). The V end lost 1 base, the J end lost 5 bases, and 10 bases lay between the germline ends. Germline V gene data show CDR1 as SGHRS and CDR2 as YFSETQ. This CDR3 is built from 13 residues. The CDR3 protein is CASSLRTRDEQYF. The CDR3 DNA is TGCGCCAGCAGCTTGAGGACTCGAGACGAGCAGTACTTC.

A few counts support this clonotype. As DNA, the CDR3 is TGTGCCAGCAGGACGACTAGCGGATCATTTGCCTACGAGCAGTACTTC. This gives the protein CASRTTSGSFAYEQYF. The rearrangement links TRBV6-2 or TRBV6-3 to TRBJ2-7; 9 nucleotides align to TRBD2. Per germline, CDR1 MNHEY and CDR2 SVGEGT. Germline trimming cut 6 bases from V and 2 bases from J; bases unmatched to any gene: 11. The CDR3 totals 16 residues.

The V and J genes are TRBV10-3 and TRBJ2-7; the D gene is possibly TRBD2 (7 bases). Trimming cost V 8 bases and J 6 bases, with 17 bases left between them. The germline V gene encodes CDR1 ENHRY and CDR2 SYGVKD. There are 13 residues in the CDR3. Here the CDR3 DNA reads TGTGCCATCGGTCCGGCAGGGGAGGGCGAGCAGTACTTC. Protein product: CAIGPAGEGEQYF.

The rearrangement links TRBV11-2 to TRBJ1-3; D ambiguous. This CDR3 spans 16 amino acids. The germline CDR1 and CDR2 sequences are SGHAT and FQNNGV. The germline V and J ends were trimmed by 0 bases and 0 bases, with 9 bases remaining between them. The DNA for the CDR3 is TGTGCCAGCAGCTTAGACGGCCTCTTCTCTGGAAACACCATATATTTT. It translates to CASSLDGLFSGNTIYF. Complete variable domain (other parts from reference TRBV11-2 and TRBJ1-3): EAGVAQSPRYKIIEKRQSVAFWCNPISGHATLYWYQQILGQGPKLLIQFQNNGVVDDSQLPKDRFSAERLKGVDSTLKIQPAKLEDSAVYLCASSLDGLFSGNTIYFGEGSWLTVV.

The CDR3 coding sequence is TGTGCCAGCAGCGCCTCGACAGGGTACACTGAAGCTTTCTTT. Its protein product is CASSASTGYTEAFF. The chain is built from TRBV7-2 and TRBJ1-1; TRBD1 aligns across 7 bases. Germline CDR1 reads SGHTA; CDR2 reads FQGNSA. Trimming removed 5 bases from V and 3 bases from J; junction bases left unmatched: 6. This CDR3 comprises 14 residues.

V and J are TRBV12-3 or TRBV12-4 and TRBJ2-3; tentatively, D is TRBD1 or TRBD2 (5 bases each). The CDR3 consists of 16 residues. Trimming removed 5 bases from V and 4 bases from J, with 19 bases in between. CDR3 amino acids: CASSPPWGWESDTQYF. CDR3 DNA sequence: TGTGCCAGCAGTCCCCCTTGGGGGTGGGAGTCAGATACGCAGTATTTT.

The chain employs TRBV20-1 and TRBJ2-7, with D possibly being TRBD2 (6 bases). This CDR3 is built from 15 residues. The V gene lost 5 bases and the J gene lost 1 base, with 18 bases spanning the gap. Germline values: CDR1 DFQATT, CDR2 SNEGSKA (reference sequence). CDR3 in amino acids: CSAHPSVAVSYEQYF. The DNA for the CDR3 is TGCAGTGCTCACCCCTCCGTAGCGGTATCCTACGAGCAGTACTTC.

This chain joins TRBV6-5 and TRBJ1-1, with D possibly TRBD1 on 6 matching bases. The germline gives CDR1 MNHEY, CDR2 SVGAGI. The CDR3 totals 17 residues. Trimming shortened V by 2 bases and J by 6 bases, and 22 bases separated the two germline ends. CDR3 loop: CASSYRGGFGSTSEAFF. The CDR3 DNA reads TGTGCCAGCAGTTACCGGGGGGGCTTTGGTTCTACATCTGAAGCTTTCTTT.

This chain uses TRBV29-1 with TRBJ1-2; TRBD1 matches at 8 bases. This CDR3 is built from 14 residues. Germline CDR1 SQVTM, CDR2 ANQGSEA. J gave up 3 bases and V 6 bases, and 9 bases lay outside the gene matches. The CDR3 coding sequence is TGCAGCGTCGACCACAGGGGGTCTGACTATGGCTACACCTTC. Translation: CSVDHRGSDYGYTF.

This clonotype appeared a few times. The chain joins TRBV20-1 to TRBJ2-7; TRBD1 agrees at 7 bases. Germline lookup yields CDR1 DFQATT and CDR2 SNEGSKA (reference sequence). The CDR3 spans 15 residues. V was clipped by 6 bases and J by 2 bases; unmatched bases: 13. The CDR3: CSAKRQGGGPYEQYF. CDR3 nucleotides: TGCAGTGCAAAAAGACAGGGTGGAGGCCCCTACGAGCAGTACTTC.

The chain carries TRBV7-9 and TRBJ2-3, with 8 positions matching TRBD2. This CDR3 contains 16 residues. Germline CDR1 reads SEHNR; CDR2 reads FQNEAQ (reference sequence). J was trimmed by 1 base and V by 5 bases; bases with no gene match: 8. The CDR3 DNA is TGTGCCAGCAGCCGCCCAGAAGCGGGGGGCACAGATACGCAGTATTTT. This codes for CASSRPEAGGTDTQYF.

This clonotype has only a few counts. The chain has TRBV12-3 or TRBV12-4 and TRBJ1-3; D gene uncertain. This CDR3 has 15 amino acids. With 3 bases removed from V and 0 bases from J, the gap between germline ends came to 9 bases. This chain's CDR3 is CASSFEGISGNTIYF. In nucleotides, the CDR3 is TGTGCCAGCAGTTTTGAAGGGATCTCTGGAAACACCATATATTTT.

The CDR3 is CASSSVGHADIQYF. CDR3 in DNA: TGTGCCAGCAGTTCCGTAGGACACGCAGACATTCAGTACTTC. The chain employs TRBV12-3 or TRBV12-4 and TRBJ2-4; tentatively, D is TRBD1 (5 bases). This CDR3 comprises 14 residues. Trimming cost V 4 bases and J 8 bases, with 15 bases left between them.

This clonotype was seen a handful of times. This chain connects TRBV9 to TRBJ2-3; either TRBD1 or TRBD2 may supply D (5 bases each). The CDR3 runs to 15 residues. V was trimmed by 2 bases and J by 2 bases, leaving 12 bases between them. Germline CDR1 SGDLS, CDR2 YYNGEE. CDR3 loop: CASSVHGTDTDTQYF. The CDR3 coding sequence is TGTGCCAGCAGCGTCCACGGGACCGACACAGATACGCAGTATTTT.

With regard to this clonotype: Sequence at one end of the junction differs from germline and may be a read error. V is TRBV6-5 and J is TRBJ1-2; D is ambiguous. CDR1 is MNHEY and CDR2 is SVGAGI in the germline V gene. The CDR3 runs 12 residues. The CDR3 sequence is CASSSRAYRYTF. CDR3 bases: TGTGCCAGCAGCTCCCGAGCCTATCGCTACACCTTC.

This clonotype was picked up a small number of times. The chain has TRBV7-6 and TRBJ2-5; 8 bases agree with TRBD1. CDR1 is SGHVS and CDR2 is FNYEAQ in the germline V gene. Trimming cost V 7 bases and J 4 bases; bases outside gene matches: 11. CDR3 size: 15 residues. The CDR3 bases are TGTGCCAGCACCGGACAGGGTGGGGTTGGAGAGACCCAGTACTTC. As protein: CASTGQGGVGETQYF.

The sample holds a few counts of this clonotype. This rearrangement joins TRBV5-1 to TRBJ1-2, with TRBD1 identical over 10 bases. Germline V gene lookup returns CDR1 SGHRS and CDR2 YFSETQ. There are 16 residues in the CDR3. V was pared by 4 bases and J by 6 bases, with 12 bases of the junction left unmatched. The CDR3 is CASSPEGRTGGDGYTF. The CDR3 DNA reads TGCGCCAGCAGCCCTGAGGGTCGGACAGGGGGAGATGGCTACACCTTC.

This clonotype came up a few times. The V gene is TRBV20-1, the J gene TRBJ1-2; 7 bases match TRBD1. This CDR3 has 12 residues. The germline V gene encodes CDR1 DFQATT and CDR2 SNEGSKA (reference sequence). J was trimmed by 4 bases and V by 4 bases; bases with no gene match: 3. CDR3 residues: CSATGGSYGYTF. The CDR3, as DNA: TGCAGTGCTACAGGGGGAAGCTATGGCTACACCTTC.

The chain employs TRBV5-1 and TRBJ2-1; 8 bases fit TRBD2. There are 17 residues in the CDR3. Germline CDR1 and CDR2: SGHRS and YFSETQ. Germline trimming cut 1 base from V and 7 bases from J; bases unmatched to any gene: 13. The CDR3 spells CASSLRSRTSSVNEQFF. The CDR3 nucleotides read TGCGCCAGCAGCTTGAGATCGAGGACTAGCTCGGTAAATGAGCAGTTCTTC.

This chain joins TRBV11-2 and TRBJ1-3, with D possibly matching TRBD1 (5 bases). V lost 1 base and J lost 4, with 11 bases in between. The CDR3 contains 15 residues. Germline lookup yields CDR1 SGHAT and CDR2 FQNNGV. Here the CDR3 DNA reads TGTGCCAGCAGCTTAGTCAAGGACATGGGAAACACCATATATTTT. This encodes CASSLVKDMGNTIYF.

The rearrangement uses TRBV29-1 and TRBJ1-1; 7 bases fit TRBD1. CDR3 length equals 13 residues. Germline CDR1 is SQVTM and CDR2 is ANQGSEA. J lost 1 base, V lost 5 bases, and 4 bases had no gene match. CDR3 region: CSVPGTANTEAFF. DNA of the CDR3: TGCAGCGTTCCCGGGACAGCGAACACTGAAGCTTTCTTT.

This clonotype was detected a few times. The chain couples TRBV5-1 to TRBJ2-1; either TRBD1 or TRBD2 may supply D (5 bases each). The CDR3 has 15 residues. Trimming left V 4 bases short and J 0 bases short, with 11 bases between. The germline V gene has CDR1 SGHRS and CDR2 YFSETQ. CDR3 sequence (DNA): TGCGCCAGCAGCACGGGACCCAGCTCCTACAATGAGCAGTTCTTC. Its protein product is CASSTGPSSYNEQFF.

The chain has TRBV5-6 and TRBJ2-7; D unclear. This CDR3 comprises 12 residues. Germline CDR1 reads SGHDT; CDR2 reads YYEEEE. Trimming shortened V by 5 bases and J by 6 bases, and 12 bases separated the two germline ends. The CDR3 nucleotides read TGTGCCAGCAGTTTTACAAAGAGCGAGCAGTACTTC. Translation: CASSFTKSEQYF.

The chain uses TRBV6-9 and TRBJ1-2, with TRBD1 matching 12 bases. This CDR3 region has 14 residues. In germline, CDR1 is MNHGY, CDR2 SVAAGI. The V segment lost 8 bases and the J segment 2 bases; nucleotides outside the gene matches: 3. CDR3 residues: CASLGTGGNYGYTF. The DNA for the CDR3 is TGTGCCAGCCTCGGGACAGGGGGCAACTATGGCTACACCTTC.

This clonotype was observed a handful of times. This chain joins TRBV29-1 and TRBJ2-7, with D maybe TRBD1 (5 bases). The CDR3 is 11 amino acids. Trimming left V 4 bases short and J 6 bases short, with 10 bases between. Germline V CDR1 and CDR2: SQVTM, ANQGSEA. The CDR3 loop is CSVVSQGEQYF. CDR3 in DNA: TGCAGCGTTGTGTCCCAGGGCGAGCAGTACTTC.

The chain joins TRBV9 to TRBJ2-1; 9 nucleotides match TRBD2. In germline, CDR1 is SGDLS, CDR2 YYNGEE. The CDR3 is made up of 15 amino acids. V gave up 2 bases and J gave up 8 bases; unmatched junction bases: 8. The chain's CDR3 is CASSVGSGSGYEQFF. The DNA for the CDR3 is TGTGCCAGCAGCGTGGGTAGCGGGAGCGGGTATGAGCAGTTCTTC.

This clonotype was recorded many times. This sequence joins TRBV25-1 and TRBJ1-3; D gene ambiguous. With 1 base removed from V and 4 bases from J, the gap between germline ends came to 5 bases. The V gene's germline CDR1 is MGHDK and CDR2 SYGVNS. The CDR3 loop spans 13 amino acids. CDR3 amino acids: CASSEWQGNTIYF. The CDR3 bases are TGTGCCAGCAGTGAATGGCAGGGAAACACCATATATTTT.

This clonotype was detected many times. The gene calls are TRBV6-5 and TRBJ1-2; D may be TRBD1 (6 bases). There are 12 residues in the CDR3. V was shortened by 8 bases and J by 2 bases, with 9 bases between the two germline ends. Germline V gives CDR1 MNHEY, CDR2 SVGAGI. The CDR3 DNA reads as TGTGCCAGCTACAGGGAGAACTATGGCTACACCTTC. Amino acids: CASYRENYGYTF.

This clonotype came up a few times. The chain combines TRBV7-6 with TRBJ1-4; D call uncertain. The germline CDR1 and CDR2 sequences are SGHVS and FNYEAQ. The length of the CDR3 is 15 residues. The germline V and J ends were trimmed by 3 bases and 8 bases, with 16 bases remaining between them. This CDR3 is CASSLAPLTREKLFF. The CDR3, as DNA: TGTGCCAGCAGCTTGGCCCCTCTCACCAGGGAAAAACTGTTTTTT.